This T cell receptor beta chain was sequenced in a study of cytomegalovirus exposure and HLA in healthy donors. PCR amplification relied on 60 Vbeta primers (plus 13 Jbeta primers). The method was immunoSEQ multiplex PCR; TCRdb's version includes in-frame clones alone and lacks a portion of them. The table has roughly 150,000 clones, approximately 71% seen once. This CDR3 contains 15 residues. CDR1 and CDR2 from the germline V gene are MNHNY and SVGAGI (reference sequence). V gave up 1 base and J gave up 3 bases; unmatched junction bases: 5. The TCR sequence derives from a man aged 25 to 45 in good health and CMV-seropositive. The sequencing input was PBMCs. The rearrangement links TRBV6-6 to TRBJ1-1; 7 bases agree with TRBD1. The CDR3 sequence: CASSYLTGPDTEAFF. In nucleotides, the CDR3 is TGTGCCAGCAGTTACTTGACAGGGCCGGACACTGAAGCTTTCTTT.